This T cell receptor (beta chain) stems from a study of identifying expanded T cells in peripheral blood. Regarding the study as a whole: Technical replicates showed approximately 1.2 changed clones; roughly two weeks roughly 16; four weeks 19. Variance in clone template counts between approximately two-week samples significantly increased with total template count across all healthy donors.

A single count supports this clone. Its antigen is currently unknown. Healthy donors had no documented immune events, such as infections, while sampled. The repertoire was sequenced with immunoSEQ multiplex PCR; TCRdb's copy has only in-frame clones and lacks some. Among over 85,000 clones listed, about nine tenths were seen once. The sequenced sample consisted of blood. The receptor was derived from a person aged 18-70 years in good health.

Here the CDR3 DNA reads TGTGCCAGCAGCACGACGGGGGTAGGGACCCAGTACTTC. Protein product: CASSTTGVGTQYF. This chain connects TRBV7-9 to TRBJ2-5, with D possibly matching TRBD2 (6 bases). V was cut by 5 bases and J by 7 bases, with 14 bases left in between. CDR3 length equals 13 residues. In germline, CDR1 is SEHNR, CDR2 FQNEAQ (reference sequence).